A single T cell receptor (beta chain) is shown here with its context. Its antigen remains unknown. This sample was included in a study of breast tumors, draining lymph nodes, adjacent tissues. Regarding the study as a whole: Compared with basal-like, luminal-like tumors shared significantly more repertoire with nontumor tissue. Tumors had less TCR diversity than lymph nodes, more than nontumor tissue. The lymph node origin of tumor T cells was framed as consistent with a hypothesis, not demonstrated. Most tumor T cells seemingly derive from lymph node, then expand in tumor.

The germline gives CDR1 MGHRA, CDR2 YSYEKL. CDR3 size: 13 residues. TCRdb reprocessed the multiplex PCR reads via MiXCR and lists one record per CDR3 protein. The data hold around 140,000 distinct CDR3 sequences, with approximately 20% observed a single time. The lymph nodes were axillary draining lymph nodes from breast cancer patients. The sample comprised axillary lymph node tissue. This rearrangement joins TRBV4-1 to TRBJ2-5, with a possible D match to TRBD2 (5 bases). The last part of the DNA fits TRBJ2-4 better; the J call may be wrong. The receptor was derived from a female donor with breast cancer. Some clones in this sample may be carry-over from other donors' samples. The CDR3 loop reads CASSQVEGNIQYF. The CDR3 DNA reads TGCGCCAGCAGCCAAGTAGAGGGAAACATTCAGTACTTC.